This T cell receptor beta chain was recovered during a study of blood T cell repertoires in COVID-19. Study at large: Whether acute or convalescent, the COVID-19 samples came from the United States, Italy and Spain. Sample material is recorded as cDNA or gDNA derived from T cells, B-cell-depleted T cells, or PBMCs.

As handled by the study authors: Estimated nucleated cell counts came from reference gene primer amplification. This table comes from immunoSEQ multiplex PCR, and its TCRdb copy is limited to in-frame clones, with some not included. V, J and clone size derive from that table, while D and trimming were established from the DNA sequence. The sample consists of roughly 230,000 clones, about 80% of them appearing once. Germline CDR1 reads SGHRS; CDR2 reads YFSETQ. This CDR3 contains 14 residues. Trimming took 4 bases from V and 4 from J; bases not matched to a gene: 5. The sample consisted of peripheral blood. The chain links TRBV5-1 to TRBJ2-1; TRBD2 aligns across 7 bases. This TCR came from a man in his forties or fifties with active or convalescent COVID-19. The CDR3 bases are TGCGCCAGCAGCCAGGGACTACCTTACAATGAGCAGTTCTTC. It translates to CASSQGLPYNEQFF. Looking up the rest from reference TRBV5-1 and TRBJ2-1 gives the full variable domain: KAGVTQTPRYLIKTRGQQVTLSCSPISGHRSVSWYQQTPGQGLQFLFEYFSETQRNKGNFPGRFSGRQFSNSRSEMNVSTLELGDSALYLCASSQGLPYNEQFFGPGTRLTVL.